Below, one T cell receptor (beta chain) is given with its context. Antigen: not known. A single record per CDR3 protein comes from TCRdb applying MiXCR to the reads. There are about 830,000 distinct CDR3 sequences in the sample; approximately 30% occur only once, and over 10% lies in the top ten. The data originate from a study of T cell repertoires in cytomegalovirus infection. The wider study: Matching HLA type and CMV infection were both indicated by public TCR beta signatures.

V was cut by 0 bases and J by 6 bases, with 8 bases left in between. The CDR3 runs 14 residues. Germline lookup yields CDR1 MNHEY and CDR2 SVGAGI. Study-wide findings and caveats: Dominating the ex vivo response were TCR beta clonotypes that were CMV-specific and HLA-C-restricted. Based on cumulative public TCR beta family frequency, carriers of CMV plus the relevant HLA were identified.

This chain links TRBV6-5 with TRBJ2-2; D call uncertain. The source is a human donor in good health (CMV status not recorded). Some clones in this sample may be carry-over from other donors' samples. This specimen was cultured CD8+ T cells from PBMCs, taken from culture after CMV antigen stimulation. The CDR3 DNA follows: TGTGCCAGCAGTTACTCCTTACCCCCCGGGGAGCTGTTTTTT. Translated: CASSYSLPPGELFF.